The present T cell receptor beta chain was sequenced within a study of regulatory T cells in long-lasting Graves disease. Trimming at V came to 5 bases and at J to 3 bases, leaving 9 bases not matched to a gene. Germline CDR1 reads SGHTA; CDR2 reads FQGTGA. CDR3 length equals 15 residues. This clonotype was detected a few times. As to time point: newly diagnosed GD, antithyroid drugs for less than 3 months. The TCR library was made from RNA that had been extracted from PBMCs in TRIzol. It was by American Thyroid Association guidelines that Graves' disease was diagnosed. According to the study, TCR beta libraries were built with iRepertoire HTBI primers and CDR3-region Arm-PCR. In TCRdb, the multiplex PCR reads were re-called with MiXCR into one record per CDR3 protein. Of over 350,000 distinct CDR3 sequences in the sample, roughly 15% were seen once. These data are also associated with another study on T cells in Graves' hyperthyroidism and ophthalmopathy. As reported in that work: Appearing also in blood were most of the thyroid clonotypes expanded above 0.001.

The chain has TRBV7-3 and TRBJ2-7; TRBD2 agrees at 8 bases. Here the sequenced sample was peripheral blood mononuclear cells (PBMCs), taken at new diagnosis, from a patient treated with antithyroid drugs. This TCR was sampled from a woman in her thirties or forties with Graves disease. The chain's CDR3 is CASSVSSGPGYEQYF. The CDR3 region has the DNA TGTGCCAGCAGCGTCTCTAGCGGGCCGGGCTACGAGCAGTACTTC.